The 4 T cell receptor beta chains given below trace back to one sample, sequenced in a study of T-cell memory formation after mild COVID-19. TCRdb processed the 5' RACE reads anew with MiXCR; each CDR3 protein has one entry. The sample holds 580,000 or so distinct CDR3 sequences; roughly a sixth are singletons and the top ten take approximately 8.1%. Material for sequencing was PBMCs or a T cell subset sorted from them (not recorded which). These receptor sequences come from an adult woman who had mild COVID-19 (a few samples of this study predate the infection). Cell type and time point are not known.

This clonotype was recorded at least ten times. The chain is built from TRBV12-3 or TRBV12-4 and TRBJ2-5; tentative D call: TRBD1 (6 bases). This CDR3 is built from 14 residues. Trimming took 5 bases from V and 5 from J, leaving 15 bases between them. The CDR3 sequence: CASSRQAATETQYF. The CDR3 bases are TGTGCCAGCAGTCGACAGGCGGCGACGGAGACCCAGTACTTC.

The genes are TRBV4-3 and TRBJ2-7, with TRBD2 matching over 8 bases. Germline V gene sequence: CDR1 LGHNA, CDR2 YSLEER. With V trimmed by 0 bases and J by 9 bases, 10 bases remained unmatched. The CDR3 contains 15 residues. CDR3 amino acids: CASSQDWRGAIRQYF. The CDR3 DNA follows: TGCGCCAGCAGCCAAGACTGGCGGGGGGCCATCCGGCAGTACTTC.

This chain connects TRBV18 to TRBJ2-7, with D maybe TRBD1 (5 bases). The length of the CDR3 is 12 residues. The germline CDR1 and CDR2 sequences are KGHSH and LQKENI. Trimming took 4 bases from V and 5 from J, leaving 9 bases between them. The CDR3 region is CASSHDSDEQYF. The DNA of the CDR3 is TGTGCCAGCTCACATGACAGCGACGAGCAGTACTTC.

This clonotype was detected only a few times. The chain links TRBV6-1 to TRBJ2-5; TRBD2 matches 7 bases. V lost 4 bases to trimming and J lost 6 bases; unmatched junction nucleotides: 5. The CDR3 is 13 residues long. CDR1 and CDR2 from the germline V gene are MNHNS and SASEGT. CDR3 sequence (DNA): TGTGCCAGCAGTGCGGGGCGGGGGAAGACCCAGTACTTC. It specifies CASSAGRGKTQYF.